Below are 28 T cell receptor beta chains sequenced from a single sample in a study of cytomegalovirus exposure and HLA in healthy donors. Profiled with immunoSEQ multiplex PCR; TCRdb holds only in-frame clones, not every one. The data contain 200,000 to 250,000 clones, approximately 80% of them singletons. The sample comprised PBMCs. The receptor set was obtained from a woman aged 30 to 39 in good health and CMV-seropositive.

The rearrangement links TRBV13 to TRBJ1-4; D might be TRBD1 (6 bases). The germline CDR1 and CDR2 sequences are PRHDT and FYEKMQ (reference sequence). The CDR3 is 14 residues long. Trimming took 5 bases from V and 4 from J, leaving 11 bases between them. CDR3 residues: CASSRGRSNEKLFF. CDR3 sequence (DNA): TGTGCCAGCAGCCGGGGGCGTAGTAATGAAAAACTGTTTTTT.

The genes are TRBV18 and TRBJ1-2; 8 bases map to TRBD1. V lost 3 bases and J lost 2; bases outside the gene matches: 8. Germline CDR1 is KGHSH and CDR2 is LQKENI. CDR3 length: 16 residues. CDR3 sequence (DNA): TGTGCCAGCTCACCTACGACAGGGGAGTTCAACTATGGCTACACCTTC. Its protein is CASSPTTGEFNYGYTF.

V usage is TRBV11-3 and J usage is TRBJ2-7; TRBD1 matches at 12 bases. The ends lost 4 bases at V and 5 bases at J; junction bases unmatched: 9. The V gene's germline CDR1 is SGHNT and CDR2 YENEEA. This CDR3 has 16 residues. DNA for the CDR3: TGTGCCAGCAGCTCCTTCTCGGGACAGGGGGCCAACGAGCAGTACTTC. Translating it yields CASSSFSGQGANEQYF.

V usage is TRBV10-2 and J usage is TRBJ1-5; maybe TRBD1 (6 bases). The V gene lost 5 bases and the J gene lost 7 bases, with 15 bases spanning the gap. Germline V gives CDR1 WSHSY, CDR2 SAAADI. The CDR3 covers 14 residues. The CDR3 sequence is CASSSQGRVQPQHF. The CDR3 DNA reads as TGCGCCAGCAGTTCACAGGGAAGGGTACAGCCCCAGCATTTT.

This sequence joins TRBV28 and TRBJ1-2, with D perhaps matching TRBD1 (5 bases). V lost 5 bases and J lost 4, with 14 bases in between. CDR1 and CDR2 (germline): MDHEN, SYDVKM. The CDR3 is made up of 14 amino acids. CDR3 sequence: CASSLTGPLYGYTF. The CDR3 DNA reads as TGTGCCAGCAGTCTCACGGGACCACTCTATGGCTACACCTTC.

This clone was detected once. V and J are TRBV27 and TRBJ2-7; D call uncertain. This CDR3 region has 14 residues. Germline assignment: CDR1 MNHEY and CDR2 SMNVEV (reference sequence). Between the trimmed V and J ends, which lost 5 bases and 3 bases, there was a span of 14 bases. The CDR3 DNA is TGTGCCAGCAGTGAGAGCAGGACGATCTACGAGCAGTACTTC. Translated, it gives CASSESRTIYEQYF.

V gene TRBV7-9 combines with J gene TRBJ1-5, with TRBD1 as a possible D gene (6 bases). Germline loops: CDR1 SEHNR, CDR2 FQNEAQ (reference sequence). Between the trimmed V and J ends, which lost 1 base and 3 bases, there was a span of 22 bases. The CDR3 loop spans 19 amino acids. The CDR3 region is CASSLVPNHREAANQPQHF. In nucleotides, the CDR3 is TGTGCCAGCAGCTTAGTACCTAATCACAGGGAGGCTGCCAATCAGCCCCAGCATTTT.

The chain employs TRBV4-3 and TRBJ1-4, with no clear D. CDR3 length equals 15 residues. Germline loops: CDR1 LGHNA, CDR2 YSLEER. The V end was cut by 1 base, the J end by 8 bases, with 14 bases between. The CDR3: CASSQVGRVGEKLFF. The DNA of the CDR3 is TGCGCCAGCAGCCAAGTGGGGAGGGTTGGCGAAAAACTGTTTTTT.

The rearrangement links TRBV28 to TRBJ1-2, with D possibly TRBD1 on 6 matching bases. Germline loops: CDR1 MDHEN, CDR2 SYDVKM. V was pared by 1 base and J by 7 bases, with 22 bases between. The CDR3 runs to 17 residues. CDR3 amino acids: CASSLYLRGALMVGYTF. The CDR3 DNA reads TGTGCCAGCAGTTTATATCTCCGGGGGGCGCTGATGGTTGGCTACACCTTC.

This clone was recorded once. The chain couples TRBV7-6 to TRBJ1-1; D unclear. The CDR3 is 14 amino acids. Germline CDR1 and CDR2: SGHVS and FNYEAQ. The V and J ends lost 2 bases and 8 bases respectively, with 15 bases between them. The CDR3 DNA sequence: TGTGCCAGCAGCTTAAAAGGGTCGCCAGGAGAAGCTTTCTTT. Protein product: CASSLKGSPGEAFF.

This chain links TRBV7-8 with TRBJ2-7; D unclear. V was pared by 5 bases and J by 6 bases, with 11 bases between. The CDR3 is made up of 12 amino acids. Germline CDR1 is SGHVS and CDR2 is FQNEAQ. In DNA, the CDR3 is TGTGCCAGCAGCCCCGACACGATCGAGCAGTACTTC. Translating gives CASSPDTIEQYF.

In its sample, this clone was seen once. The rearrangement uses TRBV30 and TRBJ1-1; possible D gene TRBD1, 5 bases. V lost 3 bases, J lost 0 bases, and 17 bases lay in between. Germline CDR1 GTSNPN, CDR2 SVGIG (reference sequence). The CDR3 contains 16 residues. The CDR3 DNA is TGTGCCTGGAGGGATCGGGGGGTACGTATGAACACTGAAGCTTTCTTT. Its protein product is CAWRDRGVRMNTEAFF.

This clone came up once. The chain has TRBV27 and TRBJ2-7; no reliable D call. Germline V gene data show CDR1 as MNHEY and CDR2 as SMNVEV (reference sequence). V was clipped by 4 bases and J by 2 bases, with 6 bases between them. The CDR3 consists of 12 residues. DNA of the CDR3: TGTGCCAGCAGTTCCAGACCCTACGAGCAGTACTTC. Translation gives CASSSRPYEQYF.

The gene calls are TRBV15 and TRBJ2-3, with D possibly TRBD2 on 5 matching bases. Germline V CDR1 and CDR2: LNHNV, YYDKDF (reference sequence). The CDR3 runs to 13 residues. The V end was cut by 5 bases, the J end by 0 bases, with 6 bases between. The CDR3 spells CATSRTSTDTQYF. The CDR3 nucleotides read TGTGCCACCAGCCGGACTAGCACAGATACGCAGTATTTT.

Here the CDR3 reads CAWSPGTGGEGYGYTF. The CDR3 DNA reads as TGTGCCTGGAGCCCAGGGACAGGGGGCGAAGGCTATGGCTACACCTTC. V gene TRBV30 combines with J gene TRBJ1-2; 12 nucleotides agree with TRBD1. Losses at the gene ends were 3 bases for V and 4 bases for J; bases not matched to a gene: 9. The CDR3 loop spans 16 amino acids. Looked up from germline, CDR1 is GTSNPN and CDR2 is SVGIG (reference sequence).

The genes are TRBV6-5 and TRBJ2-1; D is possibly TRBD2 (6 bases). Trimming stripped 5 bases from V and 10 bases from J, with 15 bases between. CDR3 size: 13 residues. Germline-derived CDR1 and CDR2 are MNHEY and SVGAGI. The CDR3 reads CASSRDWMAEQFF. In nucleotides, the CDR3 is TGTGCCAGCAGTCGGGACTGGATGGCGGAGCAGTTCTTC.

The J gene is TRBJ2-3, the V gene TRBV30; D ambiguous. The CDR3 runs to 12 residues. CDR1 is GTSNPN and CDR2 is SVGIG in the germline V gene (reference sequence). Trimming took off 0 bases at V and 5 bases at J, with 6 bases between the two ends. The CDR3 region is CAWSVMVDTQYF. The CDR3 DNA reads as TGTGCCTGGAGTGTAATGGTAGATACGCAGTATTTT.

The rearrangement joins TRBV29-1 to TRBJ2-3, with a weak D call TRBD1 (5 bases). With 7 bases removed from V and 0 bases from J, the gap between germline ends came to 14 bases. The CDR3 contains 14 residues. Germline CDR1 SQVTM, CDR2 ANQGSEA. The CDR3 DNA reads TGCAGCGGACGACAGACACCTAGCACAGATACGCAGTATTTT. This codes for CSGRQTPSTDTQYF.

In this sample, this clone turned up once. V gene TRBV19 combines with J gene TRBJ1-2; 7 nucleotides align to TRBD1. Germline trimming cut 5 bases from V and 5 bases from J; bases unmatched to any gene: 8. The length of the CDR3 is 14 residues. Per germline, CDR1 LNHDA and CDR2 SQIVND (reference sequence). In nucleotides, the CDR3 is TGTGCCAGTAGTCCCCGAGAGGGGGCGTATGGCTACACCTTC. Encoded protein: CASSPREGAYGYTF. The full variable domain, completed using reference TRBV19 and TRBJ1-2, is DGGITQSPKYLFRKEGQNVTLSCEQNLNHDAMYWYRQDPGQGLRLIYYSQIVNDFQKGDIAEGYSVSREKKESFPLTVTSAQKNPTAFYLCASSPREGAYGYTFGSGTRLTVV.

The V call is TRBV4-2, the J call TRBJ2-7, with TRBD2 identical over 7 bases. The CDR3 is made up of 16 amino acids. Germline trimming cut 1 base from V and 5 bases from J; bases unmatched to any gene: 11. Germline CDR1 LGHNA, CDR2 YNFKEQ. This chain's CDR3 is CASSQVLGGSSHEQYF. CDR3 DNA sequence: TGTGCCAGCAGCCAAGTTCTGGGCGGGAGCAGCCACGAGCAGTACTTC.

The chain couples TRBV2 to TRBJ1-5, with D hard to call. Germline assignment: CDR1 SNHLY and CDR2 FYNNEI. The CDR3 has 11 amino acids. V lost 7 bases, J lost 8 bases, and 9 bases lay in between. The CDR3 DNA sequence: TGTGCCAGCATGAGGGAGAAGCCCCAGCATTTT. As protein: CASMREKPQHF.

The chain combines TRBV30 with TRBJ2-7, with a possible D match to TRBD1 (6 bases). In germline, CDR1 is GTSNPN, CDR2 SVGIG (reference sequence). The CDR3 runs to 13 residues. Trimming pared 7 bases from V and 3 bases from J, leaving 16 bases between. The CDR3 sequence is CALRVTGSYEQYF. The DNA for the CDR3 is TGTGCCTTAAGGGTGACAGGTAGCTACGAGCAGTACTTC.

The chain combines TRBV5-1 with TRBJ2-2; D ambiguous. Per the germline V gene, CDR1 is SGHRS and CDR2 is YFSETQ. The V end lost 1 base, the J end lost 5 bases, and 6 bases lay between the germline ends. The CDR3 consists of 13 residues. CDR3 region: CASSLLRTGELFF. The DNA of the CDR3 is TGCGCCAGCAGCTTGTTGCGTACCGGGGAGCTGTTTTTT.

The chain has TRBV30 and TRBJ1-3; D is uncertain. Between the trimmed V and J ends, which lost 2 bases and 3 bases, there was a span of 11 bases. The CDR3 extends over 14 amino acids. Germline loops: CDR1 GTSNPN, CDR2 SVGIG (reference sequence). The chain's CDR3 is CAWSNGRVGNTIYF. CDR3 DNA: TGTGCCTGGAGTAACGGAAGGGTTGGAAACACCATATATTTT.

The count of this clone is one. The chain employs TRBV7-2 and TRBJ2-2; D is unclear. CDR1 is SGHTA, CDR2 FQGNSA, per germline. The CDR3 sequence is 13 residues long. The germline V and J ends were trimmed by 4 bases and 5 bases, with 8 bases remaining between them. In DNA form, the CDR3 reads TGTGCCAGCAGCTCCTACAATACCGGGGAGCTGTTTTTT. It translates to CASSSYNTGELFF. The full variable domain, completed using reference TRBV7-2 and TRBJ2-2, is GAGVSQSPSNKVTEKGKDVELRCDPISGHTALYWYRQSLGQGLEFLIYFQGNSAPDKSGLPSDRFSAERTGGSVSTLTIQRTQQEDSAVYLCASSSYNTGELFFGEGSRLTVL.

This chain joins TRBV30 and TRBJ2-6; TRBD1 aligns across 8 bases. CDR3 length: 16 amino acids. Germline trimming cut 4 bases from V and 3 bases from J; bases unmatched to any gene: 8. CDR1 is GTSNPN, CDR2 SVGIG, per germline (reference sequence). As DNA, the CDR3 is TGTGCCTGGAACGGACAGGGAGAAAGTGGGGCCAACGTCCTGACTTTC. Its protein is CAWNGQGESGANVLTF. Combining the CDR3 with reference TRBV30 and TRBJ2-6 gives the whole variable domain SQTIHQWPATLVQPVGSPLSLECTVEGTSNPNLYWYRQAAGRGLQLLFYSVGIGQISSEVPQNLSASRPQDRQFILSSKKLLLSDSGFYLCAWNGQGESGANVLTFGAGSRLTVL.

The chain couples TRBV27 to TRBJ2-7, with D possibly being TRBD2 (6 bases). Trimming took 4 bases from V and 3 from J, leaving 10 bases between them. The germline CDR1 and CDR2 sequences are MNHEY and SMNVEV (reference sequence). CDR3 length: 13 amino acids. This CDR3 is CASSYRRGYEQYF. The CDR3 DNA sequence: TGTGCCAGCAGTTATAGGAGGGGCTACGAGCAGTACTTC.

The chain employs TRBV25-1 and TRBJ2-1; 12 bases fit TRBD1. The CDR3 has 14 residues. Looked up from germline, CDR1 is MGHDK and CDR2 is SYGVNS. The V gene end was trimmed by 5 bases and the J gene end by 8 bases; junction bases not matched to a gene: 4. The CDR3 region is CASSRDRGQDEQFF. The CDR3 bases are TGTGCCAGCAGTCGGGACAGGGGGCAAGATGAGCAGTTCTTC.